The clone carrying this T cell receptor beta chain was found many times. The antigen is unknown. Overall study results and limits: Greatest tumor Treg TCR overlap was with tumor naive CD4+ cells. Tumor memory CD4+ T cell TCR gene usage was found to cluster with blood and lymph node memory CD4+ cells and with lymph node naive CD4+ cells.

Full-length variable regions came from constant-region reverse primers plus semi-nested Nested Universal Primer A PCR. TCRdb itself ran the 5' RACE reads through MiXCR, one entry per CDR3 protein. The data show about 40,000 distinct CDR3 sequences, 20% to 25% seen once. Germline values: CDR1 SGHTA, CDR2 FQGNSA. The junction had 7 bases not matched to a gene; V was cut back by 0 bases and J by 0 bases. The CDR3 has 17 amino acids. Cells sorted as Tregs were CD4+, CD25+ and CD127-/low. Material: Tregs sorted from blood. The TCR was taken from a female donor with breast cancer. The chain couples TRBV7-2 to TRBJ2-7; 8 nucleotides agree with TRBD2. The CDR3 DNA reads TGTGCCAGCAGCTTAGCGCGGAATAGCGGGACCTCCTACGAGCAGTACTTC. This gives the protein CASSLARNSGTSYEQYF.